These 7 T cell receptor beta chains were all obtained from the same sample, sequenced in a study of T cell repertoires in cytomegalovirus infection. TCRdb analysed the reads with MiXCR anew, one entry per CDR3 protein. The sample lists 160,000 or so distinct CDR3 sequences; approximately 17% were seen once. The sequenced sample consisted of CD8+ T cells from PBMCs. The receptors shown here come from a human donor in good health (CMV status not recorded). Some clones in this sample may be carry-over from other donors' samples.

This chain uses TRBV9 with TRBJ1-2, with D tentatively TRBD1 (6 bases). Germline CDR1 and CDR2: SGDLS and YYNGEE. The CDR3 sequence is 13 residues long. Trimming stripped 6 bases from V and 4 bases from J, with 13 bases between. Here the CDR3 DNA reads TGTGCCAGCACCGTGGGACATACCTATGGCTACACCTTC. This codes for CASTVGHTYGYTF.

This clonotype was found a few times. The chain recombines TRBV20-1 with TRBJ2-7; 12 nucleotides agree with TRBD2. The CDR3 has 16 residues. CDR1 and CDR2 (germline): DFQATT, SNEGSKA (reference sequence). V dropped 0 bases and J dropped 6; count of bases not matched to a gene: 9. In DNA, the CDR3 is TGCAGTGCTAGAGATCCCGGACTAGCGGGGTATCTCGAGCAGTACTTC. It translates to CSARDPGLAGYLEQYF.

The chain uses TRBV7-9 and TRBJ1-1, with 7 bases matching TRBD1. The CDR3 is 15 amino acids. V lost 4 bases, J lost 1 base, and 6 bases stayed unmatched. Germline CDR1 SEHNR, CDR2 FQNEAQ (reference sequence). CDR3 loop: CASSSRQGTNTEAFF. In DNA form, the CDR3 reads TGTGCCAGCAGCTCCCGACAGGGAACGAACACTGAAGCTTTCTTT.

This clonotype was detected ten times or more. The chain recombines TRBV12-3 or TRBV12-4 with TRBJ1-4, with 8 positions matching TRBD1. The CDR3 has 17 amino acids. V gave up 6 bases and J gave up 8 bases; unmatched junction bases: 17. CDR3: CASSPLTGAGGEEKLFF. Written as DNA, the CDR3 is TGTGCCAGCAGCCCTTTAACCGGGGCAGGGGGCGAAGAAAAACTGTTTTTT.

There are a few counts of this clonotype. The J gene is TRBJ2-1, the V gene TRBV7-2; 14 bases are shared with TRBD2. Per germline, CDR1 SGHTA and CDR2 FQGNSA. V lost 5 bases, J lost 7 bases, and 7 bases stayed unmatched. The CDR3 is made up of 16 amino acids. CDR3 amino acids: CASSTGLAGGYNEQFF. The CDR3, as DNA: TGTGCCAGCAGCACCGGACTAGCGGGAGGTTATAATGAGCAGTTCTTC.

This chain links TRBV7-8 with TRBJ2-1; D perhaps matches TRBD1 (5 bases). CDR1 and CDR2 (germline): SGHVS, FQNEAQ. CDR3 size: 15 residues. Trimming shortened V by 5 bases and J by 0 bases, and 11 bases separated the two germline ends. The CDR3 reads CASSQGSYSYNEQFF. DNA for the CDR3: TGTGCCAGCAGCCAGGGTAGTTACTCCTACAATGAGCAGTTCTTC.

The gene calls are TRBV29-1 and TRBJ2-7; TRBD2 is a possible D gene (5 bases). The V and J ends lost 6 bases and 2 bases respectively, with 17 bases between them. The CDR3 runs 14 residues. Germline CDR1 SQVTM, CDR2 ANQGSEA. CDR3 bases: TGCAGCGTCGTGCGGGCGTTATCGCCCTACGAGCAGTACTTC. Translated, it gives CSVVRALSPYEQYF.